The clone carrying this T cell receptor (beta chain) was observed a handful of times. Unique molecular identifiers were incorporated when the TCRbeta library was constructed. Each CDR3 protein gets one entry after TCRdb re-called the PCR reads with MiXCR. The data contain a few hundred thousand distinct CDR3 sequences, about 14% of them seen just once; the ten biggest clones take up approximately 4.2%. This sample is part of a study of T-cell reconstitution after alpha-beta-depleted transplantation in children. The receptor was isolated from a human donor who donated a stem cell graft to a child with Fanconi anemia. The sample was PBMCs, taken from the stem cell graft.

CDR3 DNA: TGTGCCAGCAGCCAAGCGGGAAGACAGGGAGCTGAAGCTTTCTTT. Protein sequence: CASSQAGRQGAEAFF. The chain links TRBV4-2 to TRBJ1-1; the match to TRBD1 covers 7 bases. The ends lost 1 base at V and 6 bases at J; junction bases unmatched: 8. The CDR3 spans 15 residues. The germline V gene has CDR1 LGHNA and CDR2 YNFKEQ.